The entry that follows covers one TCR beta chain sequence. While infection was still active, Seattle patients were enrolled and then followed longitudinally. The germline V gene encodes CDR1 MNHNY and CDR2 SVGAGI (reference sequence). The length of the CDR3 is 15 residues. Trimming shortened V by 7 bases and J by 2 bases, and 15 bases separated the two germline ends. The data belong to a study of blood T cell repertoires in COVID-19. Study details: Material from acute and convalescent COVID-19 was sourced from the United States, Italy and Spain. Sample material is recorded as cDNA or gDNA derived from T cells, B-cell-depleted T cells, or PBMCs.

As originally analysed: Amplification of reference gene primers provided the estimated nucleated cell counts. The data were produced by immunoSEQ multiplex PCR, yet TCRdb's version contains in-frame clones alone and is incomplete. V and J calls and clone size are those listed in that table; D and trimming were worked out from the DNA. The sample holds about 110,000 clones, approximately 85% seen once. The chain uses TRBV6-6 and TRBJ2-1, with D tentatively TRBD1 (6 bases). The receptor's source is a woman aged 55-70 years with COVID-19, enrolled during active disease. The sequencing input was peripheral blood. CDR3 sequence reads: CASTETGWAYNEQFF. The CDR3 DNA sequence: TGTGCCAGCACCGAGACAGGTTGGGCCTACAATGAGCAGTTCTTC.